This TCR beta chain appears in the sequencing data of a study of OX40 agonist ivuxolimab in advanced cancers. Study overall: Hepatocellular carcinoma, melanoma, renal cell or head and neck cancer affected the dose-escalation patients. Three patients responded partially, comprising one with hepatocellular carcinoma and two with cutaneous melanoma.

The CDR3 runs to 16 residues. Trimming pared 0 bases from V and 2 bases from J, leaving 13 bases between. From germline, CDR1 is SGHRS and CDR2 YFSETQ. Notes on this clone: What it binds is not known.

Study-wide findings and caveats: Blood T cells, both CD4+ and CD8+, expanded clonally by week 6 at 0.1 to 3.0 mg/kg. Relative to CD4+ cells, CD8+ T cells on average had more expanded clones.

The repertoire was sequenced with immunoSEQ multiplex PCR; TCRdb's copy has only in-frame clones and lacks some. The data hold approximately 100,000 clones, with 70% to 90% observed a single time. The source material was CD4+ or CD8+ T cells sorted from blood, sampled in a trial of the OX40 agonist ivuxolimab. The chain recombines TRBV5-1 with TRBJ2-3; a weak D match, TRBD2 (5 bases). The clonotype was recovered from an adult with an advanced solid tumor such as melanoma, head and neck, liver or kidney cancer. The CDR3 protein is CASSLGLAEDTDTQYF. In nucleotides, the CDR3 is TGCGCCAGCAGCTTGGGCCTAGCCGAAGACACAGATACGCAGTATTTT. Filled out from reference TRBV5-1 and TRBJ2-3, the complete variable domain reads KAGVTQTPRYLIKTRGQQVTLSCSPISGHRSVSWYQQTPGQGLQFLFEYFSETQRNKGNFPGRFSGRQFSNSRSEMNVSTLELGDSALYLCASSLGLAEDTDTQYFGPGTRLTVL.